The sequence of this TCR beta chain was determined in a study of shared clonotypes between healthy human individuals. Turning to the study itself: The plates for each donor numbered three CD4 naive, three CD4 memory, two CD8 naive and one CD8 memory.

TCRdb's copy holds only in-frame clones and misses some; the assay was immunoSEQ multiplex PCR. The repertoire includes about 2 million clones, around 95% of them detected once, and roughly 0.13% sits in the top ten. Sequences were obtained from naive CD4+ T cells sorted from blood. Sample subset: CD45RA+ positively selected. This clonotype was obtained from a man between 18 and 29 years old in good health.

CDR3 loop: CASSDPTGHPVFF. In nucleotides, the CDR3 is TGTGCCAGCAGTGACCCGACGGGACACCCGGTGTTCTTC. The V gene is TRBV6-4, the J gene TRBJ2-1; D might be TRBD1 (6 bases). CDR3 size: 13 residues. Germline CDR1 is MRHNA and CDR2 is SNTAGT. Trimming removed 2 bases from V and 15 bases from J, with 17 bases in between.